These T cell receptor beta chains were read from a single sample in a study of blood T cell repertoires in COVID-19. Here immunoSEQ multiplex PCR was the method, and the copy in TCRdb shows in-frame clones only, minus some. The sample records 350,000 to 500,000 clones, around nine tenths being singletons. The source material was peripheral blood. The source of these receptors is a man aged 18-30 years with COVID-19, enrolled during active disease. CDR3s include the opening cysteine and the closing phenylalanine or tryptophan. The order of the fields is clone size, D gene, J gene, V gene, CDR3 protein, CDR3 DNA. A D gene is named only where the DNA matches it firmly. Some rows mark clone size as missing; the rest say once, few, many or name a class of expanded clone.

.	.	TRBJ2-2	TRBV29-1	CSVEDLEGLNTGELFF	TGCAGCGTTGAAGATCTTGAGGGCTTGAACACCGGGGAGCTGTTTTTT
.	TRBD2	TRBJ2-2	TRBV19	CASSISGGRTGELFF	TGTGCCAGTAGTATTTCGGGGGGTCGCACCGGGGAGCTGTTTTTT
once	TRBD1	TRBJ1-2	TRBV19	CASRTERQGDGYTF	TGTGCCAGTAGGACGGAACGACAGGGTGATGGCTACACCTTC
.	.	TRBJ2-1	TRBV6-5	CASTSNPTRVEQFF	TGTGCCAGCACCTCGAATCCCACCAGGGTCGAGCAGTTCTTC
once	TRBD2	TRBJ2-2	TRBV6-2/TRBV6-3	CASSYQFGGGMNTGELFF	TGTGCCAGCAGTTACCAGTTCGGCGGGGGGATGAACACCGGGGAGCTGTTTTTT
.	TRBD1	TRBJ2-7	TRBV5-1	CASSPGTEWDEQYF	TGCGCCAGCAGCCCCGGGACAGAGTGGGACGAGCAGTACTTC
.	.	TRBJ1-1	TRBV2	CASSYRVGTEAFF	TGTGCCAGCAGTTACAGGGTTGGGACTGAAGCTTTCTTT
.	.	TRBJ1-1	TRBV10-2	CASRREFDTEAFF	TGCGCCAGCAGGAGGGAATTTGACACTGAAGCTTTCTTT
.	.	TRBJ1-5	TRBV19	CASSHVAHNQPQHF	TGTGCCAGTAGTCACGTAGCTCACAATCAGCCCCAGCATTTT
.	TRBD1	TRBJ1-6	TRBV6-5	CASRGSGQGISALHF	TGTGCCAGCAGGGGCTCGGGACAGGGTATTTCGGCCCTCCACTTT
.	.	TRBJ1-1	TRBV5-4	CASSSGSGRDTEAFF	TGTGCCAGCAGCTCTGGCTCGGGCAGGGACACTGAAGCTTTCTTT
.	TRBD2	TRBJ2-3	TRBV24-1	CATSEGLAGVTDTQYF	TGTGCCACCAGTGAGGGTCTAGCGGGAGTAACAGATACGCAGTATTTT
.	.	TRBJ1-6	TRBV9	CASSVLENSPLHF	TGTGCCAGCAGCGTTCTAGAAAATTCACCCCTCCACTTT
.	.	TRBJ2-2	TRBV19	CASSLGQRPTGELFF	TGTGCCAGTAGTTTAGGTCAGCGTCCCACCGGGGAGCTGTTTTTT
.	.	TRBJ1-4	TRBV3-1/TRBV3-2	CASSQGVGRGSEKLFF	TGTGCCAGCAGCCAAGGTGTGGGCAGGGGATCCGAAAAACTGTTTTTT
once	.	TRBJ2-2	TRBV27	CASTPRTNTGELFF	TGTGCCAGCACCCCGCGGACGAACACCGGGGAGCTGTTTTTT
.	.	TRBJ2-3	TRBV3-1/TRBV3-2	CASSPRLGSSTDTQYF	TGTGCCAGCAGCCCTCGACTCGGTTCTAGCACAGATACGCAGTATTTT
once	TRBD2	TRBJ2-2	TRBV3-1/TRBV3-2	CASSQFLAGGTGELFF	TGTGCCAGCAGCCAATTTCTAGCGGGAGGAACCGGGGAGCTGTTTTTT
.	TRBD1	TRBJ2-1	TRBV7-7	CASSFGKGQGSNEQFF	TGTGCCAGCAGCTTCGGCAAAGGACAGGGCAGTAATGAGCAGTTCTTC
.	.	TRBJ2-3	TRBV3-1/TRBV3-2	CASSQGAGTQYF	TGTGCCAGCAGCCAAGGGGCTGGTACGCAGTATTTT
.	TRBD2	TRBJ2-1	TRBV7-9	CASTPGLANEQFF	TGTGCCAGCACCCCGGGACTAGCCAATGAGCAGTTCTTC
.	TRBD2	TRBJ2-7	TRBV5-6	CASSLVGLAAYEQYF	TGTGCCAGCAGCTTGGTGGGTCTAGCGGCCTACGAGCAGTACTTC
.	TRBD2	TRBJ2-1	TRBV19	CASSMGGSSYNEQFF	TGTGCCAGTAGTATGGGGGGGAGCTCCTACAATGAGCAGTTCTTC
once	.	TRBJ2-7	TRBV5-1	CASSLNGYEQYF	TGCGCCAGCAGCTTGAACGGGTACGAGCAGTACTTC
.	TRBD2	TRBJ2-3	TRBV5-1	CASRLAGTPDTQYF	TGCGCCAGCCGACTAGCGGGAACCCCAGATACGCAGTATTTT
.	.	TRBJ1-5	TRBV27	CASSRWGTLGPEPQHF	TGTGCCAGCAGTAGATGGGGTACATTGGGGCCGGAGCCCCAGCATTTT
.	.	TRBJ2-1	TRBV9	CASSVVGDEQFF	TGTGCCAGCAGCGTAGTCGGGGATGAGCAGTTCTTC
.	TRBD2	TRBJ2-2	TRBV5-1	CASTLTSGNTGELFF	TGCGCCAGCACCCTGACTAGCGGAAACACCGGGGAGCTGTTTTTT
.	TRBD1	TRBJ2-5	TRBV2	CASSTGQTPFPQETQYF	TGTGCCAGCAGTACGGGACAGACCCCCTTCCCTCAAGAGACCCAGTACTTC
.	TRBD1	TRBJ1-2	TRBV4-1	CASSLGQGAGYGYTF	TGCGCCAGCAGCCTGGGACAGGGGGCCGGTTATGGCTACACCTTC
.	TRBD2	TRBJ2-7	TRBV18	CASSPRLAGIYEQYF	TGTGCCAGCTCACCAAGACTAGCGGGAATCTACGAGCAGTACTTC
.	TRBD2	TRBJ2-1	TRBV13	CASGPQLARGDEQFF	TGTGCCAGCGGGCCCCAACTAGCGCGGGGGGATGAGCAGTTCTTC
.	.	TRBJ1-1	TRBV11-3	CASSAARTEAFF	TGTGCCAGCAGCGCAGCCAGGACTGAAGCTTTCTTT
.	TRBD2	TRBJ2-3	TRBV27	CASSFGGGTSTDTQYF	TGTGCCAGCAGTTTCGGCGGGGGAACTAGCACAGATACGCAGTATTTT
.	.	TRBJ1-2	TRBV7-9	CASSLRVLSGYTF	TGTGCCAGCAGCTTACGGGTGTTAAGTGGCTACACCTTC
.	.	TRBJ2-3	TRBV19	CASRPRGFGADTQYF	TGTGCCAGTAGACCAAGGGGCTTCGGCGCAGATACGCAGTATTTT
.	.	TRBJ1-5	TRBV5-1	CASSFDGSNQPQHF	TGCGCCAGCAGCTTCGACGGGAGCAATCAGCCCCAGCATTTT
.	TRBD2	TRBJ2-3	TRBV15	CATSRLAGEIADTQYF	TGTGCCACCAGCAGGCTAGCGGGAGAGATAGCAGATACGCAGTATTTT
.	TRBD2	TRBJ2-1	TRBV6-1	CASSERLAGAYNEQFF	TGTGCCAGCAGTGAAAGGCTAGCGGGGGCTTACAATGAGCAGTTCTTC
.	TRBD1	TRBJ2-7	TRBV3-1/TRBV3-2	CASSQVTGAAYEQYF	TGTGCCAGCAGCCAAGTCACAGGGGCAGCCTACGAGCAGTACTTC
.	.	TRBJ2-7	TRBV12-3/TRBV12-4	CASSFGPNEQYF	TGTGCCAGCAGTTTTGGGCCAAACGAGCAGTACTTC
.	.	TRBJ1-1	TRBV5-1	CASSPNGGGQNTEAFF	TGCGCCAGCAGCCCCAATGGGGGGGGCCAGAACACTGAAGCTTTCTTT
.	.	TRBJ1-1	TRBV2	CASRSTEITEAFF	TGTGCCAGCAGATCCACGGAGATCACTGAAGCTTTCTTT
few	.	TRBJ2-7	TRBV3-1/TRBV3-2	CASSQSNEQYF	TGTGCCAGCAGCCAATCCAACGAGCAGTACTTC
.	TRBD1	TRBJ1-1	TRBV30	CAWSVKTGGNTEAFF	TGTGCCTGGAGTGTAAAGACAGGGGGGAACACTGAAGCTTTCTTT